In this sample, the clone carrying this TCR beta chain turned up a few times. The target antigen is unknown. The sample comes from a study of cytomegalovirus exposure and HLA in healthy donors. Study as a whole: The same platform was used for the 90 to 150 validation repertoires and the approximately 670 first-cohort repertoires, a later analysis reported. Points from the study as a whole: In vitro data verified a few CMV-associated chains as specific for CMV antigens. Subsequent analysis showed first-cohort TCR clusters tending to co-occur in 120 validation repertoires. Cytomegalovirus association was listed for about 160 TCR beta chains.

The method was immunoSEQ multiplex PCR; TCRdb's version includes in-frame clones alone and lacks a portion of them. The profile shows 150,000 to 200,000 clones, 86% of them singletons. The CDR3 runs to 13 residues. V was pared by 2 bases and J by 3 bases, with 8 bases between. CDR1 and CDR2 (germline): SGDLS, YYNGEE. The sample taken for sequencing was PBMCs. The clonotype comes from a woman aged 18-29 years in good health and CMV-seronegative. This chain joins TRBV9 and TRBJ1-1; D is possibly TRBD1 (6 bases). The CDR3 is CASSVRGYTEAFF. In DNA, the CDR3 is TGTGCCAGCAGCGTTAGGGGGTACACTGAAGCTTTCTTT.